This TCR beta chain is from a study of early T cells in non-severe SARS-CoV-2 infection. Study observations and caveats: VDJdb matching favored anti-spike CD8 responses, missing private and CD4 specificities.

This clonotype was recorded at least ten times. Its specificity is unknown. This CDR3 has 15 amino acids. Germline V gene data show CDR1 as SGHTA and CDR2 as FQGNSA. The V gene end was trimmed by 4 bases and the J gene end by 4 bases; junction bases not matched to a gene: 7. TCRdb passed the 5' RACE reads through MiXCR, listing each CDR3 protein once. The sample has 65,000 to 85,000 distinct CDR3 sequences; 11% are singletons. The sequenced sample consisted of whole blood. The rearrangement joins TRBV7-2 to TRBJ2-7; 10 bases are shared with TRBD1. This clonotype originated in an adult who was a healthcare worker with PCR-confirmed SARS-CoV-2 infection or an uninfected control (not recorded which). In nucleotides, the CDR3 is TGTGCCAGCAGCTCGACGGGACAGGGGCAGTACGAGCAGTACTTC. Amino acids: CASSSTGQGQYEQYF.